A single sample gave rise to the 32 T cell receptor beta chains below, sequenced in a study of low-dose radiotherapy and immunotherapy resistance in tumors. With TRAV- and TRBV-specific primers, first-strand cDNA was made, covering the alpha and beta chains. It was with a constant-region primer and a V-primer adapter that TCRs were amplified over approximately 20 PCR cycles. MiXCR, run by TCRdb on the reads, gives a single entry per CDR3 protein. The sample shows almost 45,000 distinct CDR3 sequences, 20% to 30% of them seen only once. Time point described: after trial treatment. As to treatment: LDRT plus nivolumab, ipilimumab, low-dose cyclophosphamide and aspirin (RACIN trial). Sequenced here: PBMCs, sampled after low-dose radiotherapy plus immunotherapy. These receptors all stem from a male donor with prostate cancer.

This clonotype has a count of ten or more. For the CDR3, the DNA is TGCAGCTACGGACAGGCACCCACAGATACGCAGTATTTT. This gives the protein CSYGQAPTDTQYF. The chain uses TRBV20-1 and TRBJ2-3, with 7 nucleotides matching TRBD1. From germline, CDR1 is DFQATT and CDR2 SNEGSKA (reference sequence). There are 13 residues in the CDR3.

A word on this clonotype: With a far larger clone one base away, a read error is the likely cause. The CDR3 DNA sequence: TGCGCCAGCAGCTCTTGGACAGGGAACTACGAGCAGTTCTTC. It encodes CASSSWTGNYEQFF. This rearrangement joins TRBV5-1 to TRBJ2-1; 8 positions agree with TRBD1. V dropped 3 bases and J dropped 10; count of bases not matched to a gene: 9. Germline CDR1 SGHRS, CDR2 YFSETQ. The CDR3 spans 14 residues. Drawing the rest from reference TRBV5-1 and TRBJ2-1, the complete variable domain is KAGVTQTPRYLIKTRGQQVTLSCSPISGHRSVSWYQQTPGQGLQFLFEYFSETQRNKGNFPGRFSGRQFSNSRSEMNVSTLELGDSALYLCASSSWTGNYEQFFGPGTRLTVL.

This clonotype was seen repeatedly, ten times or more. The CDR3, as DNA: TGCGCCAGCAGCCAGGTCGCGGGCCCCTCTGGAAACACCATATATTTT. Its translation: CASSQVAGPSGNTIYF. This sequence joins TRBV4-1 and TRBJ1-3; D gene ambiguous. The CDR3 runs 16 residues. Trimming took off 3 bases at V and 0 bases at J, with 12 bases between the two ends. The germline gives CDR1 MGHRA, CDR2 YSYEKL.

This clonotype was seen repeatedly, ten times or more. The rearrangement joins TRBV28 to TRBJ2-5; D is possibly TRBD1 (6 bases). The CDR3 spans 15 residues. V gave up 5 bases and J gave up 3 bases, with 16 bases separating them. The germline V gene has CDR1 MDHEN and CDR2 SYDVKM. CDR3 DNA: TGTGCCAGCAGTCCGCCGCCGAGGGGGAAAGAGACCCAGTACTTC. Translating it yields CASSPPPRGKETQYF.

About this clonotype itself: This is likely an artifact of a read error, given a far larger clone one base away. This CDR3 is CSARLAGGGNEQYF. The DNA of the CDR3 is TGCAGTGCTAGGTTAGCGGGAGGTGGGAATGAGCAGTACTTC. The J gene is TRBJ2-7, the V gene TRBV20-1, with 10 positions matching TRBD2. Germline loops: CDR1 DFQATT, CDR2 SNEGSKA (reference sequence). There are 14 residues in the CDR3. V trimming: 3 bases; J trimming: 7 bases; junction bases outside the gene matches: 9.

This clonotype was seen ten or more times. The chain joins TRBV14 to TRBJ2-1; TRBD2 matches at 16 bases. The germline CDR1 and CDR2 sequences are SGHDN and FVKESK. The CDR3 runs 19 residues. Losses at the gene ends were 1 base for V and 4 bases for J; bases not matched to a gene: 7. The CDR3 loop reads CASSQGGLAGGPGYNEQFF. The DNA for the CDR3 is TGTGCCAGCAGCCAAGGGGGACTAGCGGGGGGGCCTGGTTACAATGAGCAGTTCTTC. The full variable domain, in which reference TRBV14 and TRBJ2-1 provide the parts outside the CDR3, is EAGVTQFPSHSVIEKGQTVTLRCDPISGHDNLYWYRRVMGKEIKFLLHFVKESKQDESGMPNNRFLAERTGGTYSTLKVQPAELEDSGVYFCASSQGGLAGGPGYNEQFFGPGTRLTVL.

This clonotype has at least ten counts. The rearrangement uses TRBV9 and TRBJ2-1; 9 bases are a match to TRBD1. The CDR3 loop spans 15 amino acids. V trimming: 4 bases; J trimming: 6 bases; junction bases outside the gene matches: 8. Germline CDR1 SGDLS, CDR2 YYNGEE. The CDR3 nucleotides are TGTGCCAGCAGCTCCCGGGACAGGGTTATCAATGAGCAGTTCTTC. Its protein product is CASSSRDRVINEQFF.

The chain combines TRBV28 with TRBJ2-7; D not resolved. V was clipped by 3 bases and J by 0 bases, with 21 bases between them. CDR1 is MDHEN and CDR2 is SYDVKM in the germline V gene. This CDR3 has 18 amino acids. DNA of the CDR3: TGTGCCAGCAGTTTCCCGACATTTTCCCCCGAAGGCTCCTACGAGCAGTACTTC. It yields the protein CASSFPTFSPEGSYEQYF.

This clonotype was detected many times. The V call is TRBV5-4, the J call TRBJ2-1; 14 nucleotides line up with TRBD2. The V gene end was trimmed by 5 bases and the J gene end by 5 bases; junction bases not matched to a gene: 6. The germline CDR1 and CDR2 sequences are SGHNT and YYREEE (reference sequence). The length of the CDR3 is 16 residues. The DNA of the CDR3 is TGTGCCAGCAGTGGGACTAGCGGGAGACGTAACAATGAGCAGTTCTTC. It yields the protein CASSGTSGRRNNEQFF.

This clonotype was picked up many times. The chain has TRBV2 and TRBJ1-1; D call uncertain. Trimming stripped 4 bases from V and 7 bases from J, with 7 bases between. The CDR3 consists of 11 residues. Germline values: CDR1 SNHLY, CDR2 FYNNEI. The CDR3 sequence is CASSAAVEAFF. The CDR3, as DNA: TGTGCCAGCAGTGCGGCGGTTGAAGCTTTCTTT.

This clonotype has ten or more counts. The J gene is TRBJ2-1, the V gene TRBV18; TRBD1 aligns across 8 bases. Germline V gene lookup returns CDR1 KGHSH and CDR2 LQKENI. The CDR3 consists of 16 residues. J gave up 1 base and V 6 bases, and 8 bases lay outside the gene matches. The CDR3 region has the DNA TGTGCCAGCTCCCCGGACAGGGCAGGATCCTACAATGAGCAGTTCTTC. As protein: CASSPDRAGSYNEQFF. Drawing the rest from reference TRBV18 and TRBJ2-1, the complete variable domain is NAGVMQNPRHLVRRRGQEARLRCSPMKGHSHVYWYRQLPEEGLKFMVYLQKENIIDESGMPKERFSAEFPKEGPSILRIQQVVRGDSAAYFCASSPDRAGSYNEQFFGPGTRLTVL.

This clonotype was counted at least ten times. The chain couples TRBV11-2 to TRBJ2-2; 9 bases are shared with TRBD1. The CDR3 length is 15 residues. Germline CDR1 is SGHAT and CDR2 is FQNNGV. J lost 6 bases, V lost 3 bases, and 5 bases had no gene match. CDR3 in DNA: TGTGCCAGCAGCTTCCGGACAGGGGTCGCCGGGGAGCTGTTTTTT. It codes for CASSFRTGVAGELFF.

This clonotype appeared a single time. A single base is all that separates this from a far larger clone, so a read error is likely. This CDR3 reads CSARDREEGFNEQYF. The DNA for the CDR3 is TGCAGTGCTAGAGATCGGGAGGAGGGATTCAATGAGCAGTACTTC. The chain carries TRBV20-1 and TRBJ2-7, with TRBD2 matching 7 bases. Germline V lookup: CDR1 DFQATT, CDR2 SNEGSKA (reference sequence). This CDR3 is built from 15 residues. Trimming took 0 bases from V and 7 from J; bases not matched to a gene: 12.

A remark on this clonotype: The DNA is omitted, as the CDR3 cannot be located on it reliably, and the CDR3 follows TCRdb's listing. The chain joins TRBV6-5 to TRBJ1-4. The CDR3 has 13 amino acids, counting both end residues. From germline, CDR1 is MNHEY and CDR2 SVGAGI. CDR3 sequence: CASSYGSEKLFFF.

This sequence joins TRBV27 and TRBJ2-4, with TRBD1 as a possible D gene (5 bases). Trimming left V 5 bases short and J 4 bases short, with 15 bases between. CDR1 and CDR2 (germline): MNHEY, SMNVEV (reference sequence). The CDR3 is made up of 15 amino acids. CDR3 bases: TGTGCCAGCAGTCCCACAAGGCAGGGAAAAAACATTCAGTACTTC. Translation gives CASSPTRQGKNIQYF.

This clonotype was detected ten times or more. The CDR3 coding sequence is TGTGCCAGCAGCTTAAGGGGTAGTCCGGGAACGGGCTATGGCTACACCTTC. Encoded protein: CASSLRGSPGTGYGYTF. The V gene is TRBV7-8, the J gene TRBJ1-2, with a tentative D call TRBD1 (5 bases). The CDR3 is 17 residues long. V lost 2 bases to trimming and J lost 4 bases, with 20 bases between them. In germline, CDR1 is SGHVS, CDR2 FQNEAQ.

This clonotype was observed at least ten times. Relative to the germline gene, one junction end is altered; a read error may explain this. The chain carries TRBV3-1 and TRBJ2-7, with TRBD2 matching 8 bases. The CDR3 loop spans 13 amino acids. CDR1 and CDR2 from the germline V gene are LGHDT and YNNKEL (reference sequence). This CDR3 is CASSSSTPGLAKF. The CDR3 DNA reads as TGTGCCAGCAGCTCTTCCACGCCAGGACTAGCAAAATTC.

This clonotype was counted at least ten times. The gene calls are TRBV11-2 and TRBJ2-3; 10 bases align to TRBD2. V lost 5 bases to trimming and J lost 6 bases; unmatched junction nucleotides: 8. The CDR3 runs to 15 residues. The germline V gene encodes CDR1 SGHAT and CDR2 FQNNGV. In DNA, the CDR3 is TGTGCCAGCAGCCCATGGACTAGCGGAGGGGATACGCAGTATTTT. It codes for CASSPWTSGGDTQYF.

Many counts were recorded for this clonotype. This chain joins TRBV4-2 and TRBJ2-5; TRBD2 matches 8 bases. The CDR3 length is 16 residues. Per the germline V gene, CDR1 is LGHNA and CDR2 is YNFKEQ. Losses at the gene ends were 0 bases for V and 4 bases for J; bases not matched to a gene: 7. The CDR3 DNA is TGTGCCAGCAGCCAAGAATCGGGGGGGCCTTCAGAGACCCAGTACTTC. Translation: CASSQESGGPSETQYF.

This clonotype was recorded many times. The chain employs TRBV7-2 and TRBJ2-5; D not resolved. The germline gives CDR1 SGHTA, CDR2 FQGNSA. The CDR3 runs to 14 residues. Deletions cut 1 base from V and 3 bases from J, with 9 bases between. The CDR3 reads CASSLGAGKETQYF. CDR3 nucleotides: TGTGCCAGCAGCTTAGGGGCTGGGAAAGAGACCCAGTACTTC. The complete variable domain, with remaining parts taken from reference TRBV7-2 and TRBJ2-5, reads GAGVSQSPSNKVTEKGKDVELRCDPISGHTALYWYRQSLGQGLEFLIYFQGNSAPDKSGLPSDRFSAERTGGSVSTLTIQRTQQEDSAVYLCASSLGAGKETQYFGPGTRLLVL.

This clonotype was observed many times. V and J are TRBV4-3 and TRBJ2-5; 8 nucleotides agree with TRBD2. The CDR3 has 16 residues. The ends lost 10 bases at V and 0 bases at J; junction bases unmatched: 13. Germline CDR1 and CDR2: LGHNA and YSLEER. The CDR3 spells CATVFLAAGDQETQYF. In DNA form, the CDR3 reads TGCGCCACCGTCTTCCTCGCAGCGGGGGACCAAGAGACCCAGTACTTC.

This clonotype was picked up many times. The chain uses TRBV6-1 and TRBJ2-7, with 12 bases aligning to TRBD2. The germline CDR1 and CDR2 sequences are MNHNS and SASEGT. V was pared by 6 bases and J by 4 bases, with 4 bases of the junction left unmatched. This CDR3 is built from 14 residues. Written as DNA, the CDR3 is TGTGCCAGCAGAGGACTAGCGGGAAGGTACGAGCAGTACTTC. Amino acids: CASRGLAGRYEQYF.

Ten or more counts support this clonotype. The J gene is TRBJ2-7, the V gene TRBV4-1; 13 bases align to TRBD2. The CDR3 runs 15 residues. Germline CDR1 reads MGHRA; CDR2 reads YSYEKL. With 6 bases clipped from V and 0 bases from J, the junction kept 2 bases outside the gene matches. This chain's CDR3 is CASSRTSGSSYEQYF. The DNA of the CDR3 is TGCGCCAGCAGTCGGACTAGCGGGAGCTCCTACGAGCAGTACTTC.

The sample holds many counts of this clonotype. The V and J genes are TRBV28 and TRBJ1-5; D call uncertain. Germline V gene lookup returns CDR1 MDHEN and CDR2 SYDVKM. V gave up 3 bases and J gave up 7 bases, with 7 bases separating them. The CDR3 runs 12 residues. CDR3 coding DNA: TGTGCCAGCAGTTTGCCCCCGCAGCCCCAGCATTTT. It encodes CASSLPPQPQHF.

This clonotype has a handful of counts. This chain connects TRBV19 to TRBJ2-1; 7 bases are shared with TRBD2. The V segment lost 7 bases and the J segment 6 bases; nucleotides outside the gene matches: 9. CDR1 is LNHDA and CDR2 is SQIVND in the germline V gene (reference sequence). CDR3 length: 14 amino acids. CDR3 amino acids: CASKSAGAGNEQFF. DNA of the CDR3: TGTGCCAGTAAATCTGCGGGAGCAGGCAATGAGCAGTTCTTC.

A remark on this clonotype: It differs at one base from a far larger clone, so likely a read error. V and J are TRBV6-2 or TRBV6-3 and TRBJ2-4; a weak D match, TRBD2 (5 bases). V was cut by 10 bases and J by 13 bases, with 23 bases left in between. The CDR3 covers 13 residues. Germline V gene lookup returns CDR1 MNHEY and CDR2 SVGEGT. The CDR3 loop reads CAIRRTSYNEQYF. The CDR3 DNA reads TGTGCCATTCGGAGGACTTCCTACAATGAGCAGTACTTC.

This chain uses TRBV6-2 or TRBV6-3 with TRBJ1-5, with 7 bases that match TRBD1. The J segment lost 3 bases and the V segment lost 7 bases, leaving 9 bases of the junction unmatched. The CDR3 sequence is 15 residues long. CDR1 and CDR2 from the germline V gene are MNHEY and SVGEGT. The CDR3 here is CASIERDRHNQPQHF. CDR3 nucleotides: TGTGCCAGCATAGAACGGGACAGACACAATCAGCCCCAGCATTTT.

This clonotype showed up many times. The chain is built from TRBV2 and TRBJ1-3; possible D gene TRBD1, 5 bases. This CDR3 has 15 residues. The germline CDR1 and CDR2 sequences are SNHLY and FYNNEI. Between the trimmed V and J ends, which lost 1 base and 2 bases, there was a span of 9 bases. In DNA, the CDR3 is TGTGCCAGCAGTGAAGTTAAGGGACCTGGAAACACCATATATTTT. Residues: CASSEVKGPGNTIYF.

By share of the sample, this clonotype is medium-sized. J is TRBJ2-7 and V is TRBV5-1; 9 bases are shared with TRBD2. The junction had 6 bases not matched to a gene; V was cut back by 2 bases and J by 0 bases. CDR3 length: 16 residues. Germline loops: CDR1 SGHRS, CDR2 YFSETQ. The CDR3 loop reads CASSFSSGASSYEQYF. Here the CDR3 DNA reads TGCGCCAGCAGCTTTTCTAGCGGGGCTAGCTCCTACGAGCAGTACTTC.

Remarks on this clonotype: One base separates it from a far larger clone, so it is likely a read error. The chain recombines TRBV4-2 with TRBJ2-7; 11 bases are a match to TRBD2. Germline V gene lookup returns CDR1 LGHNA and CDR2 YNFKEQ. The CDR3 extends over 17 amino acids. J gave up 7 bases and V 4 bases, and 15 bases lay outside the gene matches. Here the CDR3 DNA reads TGTGCCAGCAGCCCTGCATTAGCGGGAGGGCCATACAATGAGCAGTACTTC. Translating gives CASSPALAGGPYNEQYF.

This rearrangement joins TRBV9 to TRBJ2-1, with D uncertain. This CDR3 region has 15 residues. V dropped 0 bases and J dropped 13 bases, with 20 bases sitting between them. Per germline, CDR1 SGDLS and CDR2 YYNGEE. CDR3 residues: CASSVGGTAGSSQFF. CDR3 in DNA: TGTGCCAGCAGCGTAGGAGGTACGGCTGGTTCATCCCAGTTCTTC.

In nucleotides, the CDR3 is TGCAGTGCGCAGGCGCCTAGCGGGGGGGGTAATGAGCAGTTCTTC. Protein product: CSAQAPSGGGNEQFF. The chain links TRBV20-1 to TRBJ2-1, with 12 bases aligning to TRBD2. Per germline, CDR1 DFQATT and CDR2 SNEGSKA (reference sequence). V shed 6 bases, J shed 7 bases, and the junction held 10 bases outside the gene matches. The CDR3 runs 15 residues.